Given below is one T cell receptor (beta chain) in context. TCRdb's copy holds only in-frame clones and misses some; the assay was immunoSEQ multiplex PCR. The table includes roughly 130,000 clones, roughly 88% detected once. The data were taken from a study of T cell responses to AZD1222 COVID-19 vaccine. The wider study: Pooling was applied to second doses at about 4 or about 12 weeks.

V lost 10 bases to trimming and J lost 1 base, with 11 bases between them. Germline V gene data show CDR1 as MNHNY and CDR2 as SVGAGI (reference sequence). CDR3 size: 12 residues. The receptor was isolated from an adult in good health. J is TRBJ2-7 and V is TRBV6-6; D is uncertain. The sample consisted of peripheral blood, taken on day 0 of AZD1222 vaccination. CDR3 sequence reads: CATYDVSYEQYF. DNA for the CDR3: TGTGCCACGTATGATGTGTCCTACGAGCAGTACTTC.